This T cell receptor (beta chain) originates from a study of CD8 T cell repertoires and HIV-1 epitope variants. Study-wide context: T cells were stimulated with Twenty-five Gag and Nef peptides separately. Control wells had CMV/EBV/flu peptides, negative Ebola AY9, or no peptide. T cells were cultured for approximately ten days with cytokines added on days 3 and 7.

This CDR3 has 13 amino acids. Germline V gives CDR1 SGHNT, CDR2 YYREEE (reference sequence). V was clipped by 4 bases and J by 6 bases, with 11 bases between them. Notes on this clone: Its target is not known.

TCR beta CDR3 was sequenced at survey depth on immunoSEQ. Profiling relied on immunoSEQ multiplex PCR, and the TCRdb table lists in-frame clones only, not all of them. The sample yields around 5,000 clones, around 69% seen once. This chain uses TRBV5-4 with TRBJ2-1; no clear D. This receptor was obtained from a male donor with HIV. Sample: cultured CD8+ T cells derived from PBMCs. CDR3 DNA: TGTGCCAGCAGCATCAGCGATAGCAATGAGCAGTTCTTC. Protein sequence: CASSISDSNEQFF.